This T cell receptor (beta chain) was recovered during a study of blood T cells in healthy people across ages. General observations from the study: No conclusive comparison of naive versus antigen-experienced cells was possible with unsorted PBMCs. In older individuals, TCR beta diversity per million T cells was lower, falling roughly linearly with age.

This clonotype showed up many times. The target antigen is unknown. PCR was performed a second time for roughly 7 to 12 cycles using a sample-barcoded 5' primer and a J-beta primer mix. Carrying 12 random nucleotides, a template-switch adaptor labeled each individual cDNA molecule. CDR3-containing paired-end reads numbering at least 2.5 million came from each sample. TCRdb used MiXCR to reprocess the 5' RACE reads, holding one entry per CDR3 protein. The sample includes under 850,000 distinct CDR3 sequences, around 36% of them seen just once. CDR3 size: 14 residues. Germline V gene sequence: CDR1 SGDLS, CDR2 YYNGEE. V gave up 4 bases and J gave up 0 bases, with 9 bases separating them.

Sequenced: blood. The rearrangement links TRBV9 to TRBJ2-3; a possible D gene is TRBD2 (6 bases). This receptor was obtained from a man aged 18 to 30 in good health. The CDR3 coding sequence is TGTGCCAGCAGCCCGGGGGTCAGCACAGATACGCAGTATTTT. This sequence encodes CASSPGVSTDTQYF.